One and the same sample provided the 18 T cell receptor beta chains below, sequenced in a study of Tregs in tolerant kidney transplant recipients. Clones were sequenced by immunoSEQ multiplex PCR, and TCRdb holds only the in-frame ones, with some missing. Its table lists about 48,000 clones. The sample was CD4+ T cells from blood, taken before the transplant. These receptors came from a human donor who received a combined kidney and bone marrow transplant.

The DNA read from the CDR3 is TGTGCCAGCAGCTTAGGACAGGGGTTTGAAAAA. Amino acids: CASSLGQGFEK. The CDR3 reads in full as CASSLGQGFEKLFF. The chain couples TRBV7-9 to TRBJ1-4, with 8 bases fitting TRBD1. The DNA ends 3 residues before the CDR3 does, and the rest of the CDR3 is filled in from the germline J gene. With 1 base clipped from V and 7 bases from J, the junction kept 2 bases outside the gene matches. Germline lookup yields CDR1 SEHNR and CDR2 FQNEAQ (reference sequence). CDR3 size: 14 residues.

Notes on this clone: The read stops 3 residues short of the end of the CDR3; the missing end is completed from the germline J gene. V is TRBV7-3 and J is TRBJ2-1; D is possibly TRBD2 (5 bases). V was trimmed by 2 bases and J by 8 bases, leaving 10 bases between them. CDR1 is SGHTA, CDR2 FQGTGA, per germline. The CDR3 length is 13 residues. The CDR3 sequence: CASSLSGSDEQFF. The covered CDR3 bases are TGTGCCAGCAGCTTATCGGGGAGCGATGAG.

The DNA read from the CDR3 is TGTGCCAGCTCACCCCCAGGGGGTGAGACC. Its protein product is CASSPPGGET. The complete CDR3 protein is CASSPPGGETQYF. The gene calls are TRBV18 and TRBJ2-5; 7 bases are shared with TRBD1. The read falls 3 residues short of the CDR3 end, and the missing part is taken from the germline J gene. The trim removed 3 bases at V and 5 bases at J, leaving 3 bases unmatched. The germline gives CDR1 KGHSH, CDR2 LQKENI. The CDR3 consists of 13 residues.

About this clone itself: The CDR3 goes on 3 residues after the read ends, and that part is filled in from the germline J gene. This chain uses TRBV5-6 with TRBJ2-1; 9 bases align to TRBD2. After removal of 1 base from V and 4 bases from J, the junction contained 3 bases not matched to a gene. Germline V gene sequence: CDR1 SGHDT, CDR2 YYEEEE. This CDR3 is built from 15 residues. CDR3 residues: CASSLSSGKYNEQFF. CDR3 DNA (partial): TGTGCCAGCAGCTTGTCTAGCGGGAAATACAATGAG.

Worth noting for this clone: The CDR3 end is not reached by the read, which stops 3 residues before it; the germline J gene fills it in. V usage is TRBV18 and J usage is TRBJ2-7; D possibly corresponds to TRBD1 (8 bases). The V gene lost 4 bases and the J gene lost 5 bases, with 18 bases spanning the gap. CDR3 length: 15 residues. The germline CDR1 and CDR2 sequences are KGHSH and LQKENI. The CDR3 bases that were read are TGTGCCAGCTCACGAAGCGGGACAGGTATCCACGAG. Protein product: CASSRSGTGIHE. The whole CDR3 region reads CASSRSGTGIHEQYF.

As for this clone: From the germline J gene comes the end of the CDR3, since the read stops 3 residues before it. V and J are TRBV5-5 and TRBJ1-2; D perhaps matches TRBD1 (5 bases). The CDR3 is 15 amino acids. Germline CDR1 reads SGHKS; CDR2 reads YYEKEE (reference sequence). CDR3 bases read: TGTGCCAGCAGCTTGGAGCCAGGGCCCGCGGGGGGC. The encoded protein is CASSLEPGPAGG. The CDR3 in its entirety is CASSLEPGPAGGYTF.

As concerns this clone: Read data end 3 residues before the CDR3 end; the end is taken from the germline J gene. J is TRBJ2-3 and V is TRBV5-1; 9 bases match TRBD2. V shed 3 bases and J 2 bases; nucleotides not matched to a gene: 7. Germline V gives CDR1 SGHRS, CDR2 YFSETQ. The CDR3 loop spans 16 amino acids. CDR3 DNA (partial): TGCGCCAGCAGCTCCGGGACTAGCCTCATCACAGATACG. The encoded protein is CASSSGTSLITDT. In full, the CDR3 reads CASSSGTSLITDTQYF.

As regards this clone: Read sequence stops 3 residues before the CDR3 end, and the germline J gene provides the missing end. The V gene is TRBV7-9, the J gene TRBJ1-2; 8 bases are a match to TRBD1. From germline, CDR1 is SEHNR and CDR2 FQNEAQ (reference sequence). Trimming cost V 5 bases and J 7 bases; bases outside gene matches: 3. The CDR3 runs to 12 residues. CDR3 loop: CASSTDRGGYTF. The CDR3 DNA, read in part, is TGTGCCAGCAGCACCGACAGGGGTGGC.

Points on this clone: Read sequence stops 3 residues before the CDR3 end, and the germline J gene provides the missing end. The rearrangement uses TRBV19 and TRBJ1-5; 9 bases are a match to TRBD1. CDR1 and CDR2 from the germline V gene are LNHDA and SQIVND (reference sequence). With 6 bases clipped from V and 3 bases from J, the junction kept 6 bases outside the gene matches. The CDR3 is 15 residues long. CDR3 sequence reads: CASREDRGYNQPQHF. The sequenced part of the CDR3 DNA is TGTGCCAGTAGAGAGGACAGGGGTTACAATCAGCCC.

A word on this clone: The read ends 3 residues shy of where the CDR3 ends; the end is completed using the germline J gene. This chain links TRBV5-4 with TRBJ1-4; the D is unclear. Trimming pared 0 bases from V and 7 bases from J, leaving 7 bases between. Germline CDR1 reads SGHNT; CDR2 reads YYREEE (reference sequence). The CDR3 has 13 residues. The covered CDR3 bases are TGTGCCAGCAGCTTGGATGAGGGTGAAAAA. Its protein product is CASSLDEGEK. The complete CDR3 protein is CASSLDEGEKLFF.

As for this clone: The read is 3 residues too short to cover the CDR3 end, so that end is filled in from the germline J gene. V is TRBV7-9 and J is TRBJ2-5, with a weak D call TRBD1 (6 bases). Per germline, CDR1 SEHNR and CDR2 FQNEAQ (reference sequence). Trimming removed 5 bases from V and 2 bases from J, with 12 bases in between. This CDR3 comprises 14 residues. CDR3 amino acids: CASSLRTEQETQYF. Partial CDR3 DNA: TGTGCCAGCAGCCTCCGGACAGAGCAAGAGACC.

About this clone itself: The read comes to an end 3 residues before the CDR3 does, leaving the germline J gene to fill in the end. J is TRBJ1-1 and V is TRBV5-1, with 11 positions matching TRBD1. The CDR3 consists of 15 residues. V lost 0 bases, J lost 5 bases, and 3 bases stayed unmatched. Per the germline V gene, CDR1 is SGHRS and CDR2 is YFSETQ. The part of the CDR3 DNA that was read is TGCGCCAGCAGCTTGGGGGGACAGGGGGTAACTGAA. Translation gives CASSLGGQGVTE. The entire CDR3 reads CASSLGGQGVTEAFF.

For this clone: The read halts 3 residues ahead of the CDR3 end, with the missing end drawn from the germline J gene. The chain links TRBV7-2 to TRBJ2-2; D is perhaps TRBD2 (5 bases). The V gene's germline CDR1 is SGHTA and CDR2 FQGNSA. V lost 5 bases and J lost 2, with 12 bases in between. CDR3 size: 15 residues. CDR3 DNA (partial): TGTGCCAGCAGCATTATCAGCGGCAACACCGGGGAG. Translating it yields CASSIISGNTGE. The entire CDR3 protein is CASSIISGNTGELFF.

Concerning this clone itself: The sequenced fragment ends 3 residues before the CDR3 boundary, so the rest is inferred from the germline J gene. J is TRBJ2-5 and V is TRBV5-1; a weak D match, TRBD1 (5 bases). Germline lookup yields CDR1 SGHRS and CDR2 YFSETQ. With 5 bases removed from V and 2 bases from J, the gap between germline ends came to 13 bases. The CDR3 runs 14 residues. The DNA read from the CDR3 is TGCGCCAGCAGTCCGGCGCCAGGGCAAGAGACC. It is translated as CASSPAPGQET. The whole CDR3 sequence is CASSPAPGQETQYF. Supplemented by reference TRBV5-1 and TRBJ2-5, the full variable domain reads KAGVTQTPRYLIKTRGQQVTLSCSPISGHRSVSWYQQTPGQGLQFLFEYFSETQRNKGNFPGRFSGRQFSNSRSEMNVSTLELGDSALYLCASSPAPGQETQYFGPGTRLLVL.

A remark on this clone: The CDR3 extends 3 residues past the end of the read, so its final part is completed from the germline J gene. This chain connects TRBV20-1 to TRBJ1-1; D perhaps matches TRBD1 (5 bases). Germline CDR1 reads DFQATT; CDR2 reads SNEGSKA (reference sequence). The CDR3 runs 14 residues. V shed 6 bases and J shed 0 bases, with 14 bases lying between them. The CDR3 region is CSASQGEVNTEAFF. The DNA read from the CDR3 is TGCAGTGCCAGCCAGGGAGAAGTGAACACTGAA.

Remarks on this clone: Read sequence stops 3 residues before the CDR3 end, and the germline J gene provides the missing end. The chain couples TRBV2 to TRBJ2-4, with D perhaps TRBD2 (5 bases). Trimming cost V 3 bases and J 6 bases, with 12 bases left between them. The CDR3 is 14 amino acids. From germline, CDR1 is SNHLY and CDR2 FYNNEI. The CDR3 bases that were read are TGTGCCAGCAGTGACAGCGGAAACGGAAACATT. Protein product: CASSDSGNGNI. The complete CDR3 sequence is CASSDSGNGNIQYF.

CDR3 sequence: CAWRGDRGTDTQYF. CDR3 bases read: TGTGCCTGGAGGGGGGACAGGGGGACAGATACG. This chain connects TRBV30 to TRBJ2-3; TRBD1 matches at 11 bases. The read gets to within 3 residues of the CDR3 end, and the germline J gene fills in the rest. V trimming: 3 bases; J trimming: 3 bases; junction bases outside the gene matches: 2. Germline CDR1 GTSNPN, CDR2 SVGIG (reference sequence). This CDR3 is 14 amino acids long.

Regarding this clone: The CDR3 end falls 3 residues outside the read, so it is completed with the germline J gene. V usage is TRBV29-1 and J usage is TRBJ2-3; perhaps TRBD2 as D (5 bases). The CDR3 totals 14 residues. Germline V gene data show CDR1 as SQVTM and CDR2 as ANQGSEA. V lost 5 bases to trimming and J lost 0 bases, with 12 bases between them. The part of the CDR3 DNA that was read is TGCAGCGTTCTTAGGCGGGCAAGCACAGATACG. Protein: CSVLRRASTDT. The complete CDR3 protein is CSVLRRASTDTQYF.